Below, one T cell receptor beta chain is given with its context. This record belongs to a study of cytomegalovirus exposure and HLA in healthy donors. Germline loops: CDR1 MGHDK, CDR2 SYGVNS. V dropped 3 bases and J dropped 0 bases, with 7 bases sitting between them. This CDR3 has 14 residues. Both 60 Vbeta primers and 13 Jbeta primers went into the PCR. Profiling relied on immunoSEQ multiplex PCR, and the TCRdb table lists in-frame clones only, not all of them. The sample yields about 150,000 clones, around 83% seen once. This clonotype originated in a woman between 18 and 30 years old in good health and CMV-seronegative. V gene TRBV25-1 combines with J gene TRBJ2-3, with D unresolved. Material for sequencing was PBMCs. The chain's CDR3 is CASSDTASTDTQYF. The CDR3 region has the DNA TGTGCCAGCAGTGATACAGCTAGCACAGATACGCAGTATTTT.